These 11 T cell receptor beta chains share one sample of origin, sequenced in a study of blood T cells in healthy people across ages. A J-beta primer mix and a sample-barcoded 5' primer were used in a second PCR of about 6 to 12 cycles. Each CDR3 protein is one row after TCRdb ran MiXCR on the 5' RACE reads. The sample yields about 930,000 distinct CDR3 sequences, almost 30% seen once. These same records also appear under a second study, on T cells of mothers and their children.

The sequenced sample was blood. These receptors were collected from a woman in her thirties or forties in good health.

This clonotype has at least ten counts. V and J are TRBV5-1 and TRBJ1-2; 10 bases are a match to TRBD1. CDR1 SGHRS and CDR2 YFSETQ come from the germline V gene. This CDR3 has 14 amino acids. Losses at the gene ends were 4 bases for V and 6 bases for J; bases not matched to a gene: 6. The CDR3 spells CASSLTGGVDGYTF. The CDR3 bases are TGCGCCAGCAGCCTGACAGGGGGCGTGGATGGCTACACCTTC.

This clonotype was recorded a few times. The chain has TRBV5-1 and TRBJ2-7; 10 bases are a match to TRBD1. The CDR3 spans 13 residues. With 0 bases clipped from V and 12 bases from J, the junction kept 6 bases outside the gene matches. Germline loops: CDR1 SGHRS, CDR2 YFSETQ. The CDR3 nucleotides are TGCGCCAGCAGCTTGGCTGACAGGGGGCAGGCGTACTTC. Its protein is CASSLADRGQAYF.

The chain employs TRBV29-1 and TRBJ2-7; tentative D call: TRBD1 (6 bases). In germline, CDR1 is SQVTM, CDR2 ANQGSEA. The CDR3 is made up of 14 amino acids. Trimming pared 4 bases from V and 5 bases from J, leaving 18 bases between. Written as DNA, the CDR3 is TGCAGCGTTGGGCCCCCCGGACAGCCCGACGAGCAGTACTTC. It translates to CSVGPPGQPDEQYF.

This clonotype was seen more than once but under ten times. Here the CDR3 DNA reads TGTGCCAGCAGTAACAGAGACGGAAACACCATATATTTT. The encoded protein is CASSNRDGNTIYF. V usage is TRBV28 and J usage is TRBJ1-3; D is unclear. This CDR3 comprises 13 residues. Trimming removed 5 bases from V and 4 bases from J, with 9 bases in between. Germline V gene data show CDR1 as MDHEN and CDR2 as SYDVKM.

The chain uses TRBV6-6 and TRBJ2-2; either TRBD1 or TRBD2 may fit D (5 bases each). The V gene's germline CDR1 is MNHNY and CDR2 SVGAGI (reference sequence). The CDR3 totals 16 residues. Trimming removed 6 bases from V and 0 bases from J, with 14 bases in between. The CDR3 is CASRTSRGTNTGELFF. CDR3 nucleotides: TGTGCCAGCAGAACCTCACGGGGCACGAACACCGGGGAGCTGTTTTTT.

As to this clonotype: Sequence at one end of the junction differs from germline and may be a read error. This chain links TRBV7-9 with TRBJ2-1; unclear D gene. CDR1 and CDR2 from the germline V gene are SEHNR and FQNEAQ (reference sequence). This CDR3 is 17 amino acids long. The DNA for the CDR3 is TGTGCCAGCAGTCCACCTCCTGGGCGTAGCTCCTACAATAAGCAGTTCTTC. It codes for CASSPPPGRSSYNKQFF.

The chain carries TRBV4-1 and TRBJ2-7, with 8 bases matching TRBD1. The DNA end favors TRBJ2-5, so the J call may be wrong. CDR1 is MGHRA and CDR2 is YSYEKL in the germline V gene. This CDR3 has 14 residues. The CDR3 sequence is CASSQLQGAETQYF. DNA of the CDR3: TGCGCCAGCAGCCAGCTTCAGGGGGCCGAGACCCAGTACTTC.

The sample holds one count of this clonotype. For the CDR3, the DNA is TGTGCCAGCAGTTTAGCCGGACAGGGGTCCTACAATGAGCAGTTCTTC. This codes for CASSLAGQGSYNEQFF. The chain couples TRBV28 to TRBJ2-1, with 9 positions matching TRBD1. The J segment lost 1 base and the V segment lost 2 bases, leaving 3 bases of the junction unmatched. The CDR3 spans 16 residues. Germline CDR1 reads MDHEN; CDR2 reads SYDVKM.

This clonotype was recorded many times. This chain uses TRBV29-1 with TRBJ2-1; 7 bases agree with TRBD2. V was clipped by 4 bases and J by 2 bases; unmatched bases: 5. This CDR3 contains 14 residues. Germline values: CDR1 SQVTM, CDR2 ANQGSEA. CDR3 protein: CSVVRGSPYNEQFF. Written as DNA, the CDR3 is TGCAGCGTTGTGCGGGGGTCTCCCTACAATGAGCAGTTCTTC.

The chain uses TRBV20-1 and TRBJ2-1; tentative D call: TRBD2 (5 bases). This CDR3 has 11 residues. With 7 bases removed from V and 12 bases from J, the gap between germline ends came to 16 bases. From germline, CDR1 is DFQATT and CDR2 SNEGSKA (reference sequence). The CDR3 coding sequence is TGCAGTGTTTGGACTCGGATCGGGCAGTTCTTC. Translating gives CSVWTRIGQFF.

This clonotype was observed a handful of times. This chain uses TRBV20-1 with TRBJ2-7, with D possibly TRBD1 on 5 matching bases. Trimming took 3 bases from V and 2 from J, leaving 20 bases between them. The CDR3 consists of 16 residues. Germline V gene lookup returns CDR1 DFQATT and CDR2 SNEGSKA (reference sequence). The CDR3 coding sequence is TGCAGTGCTAGGCCCCACACAGGTGGGGCCACCTACGAGCAGTACTTC. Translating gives CSARPHTGGATYEQYF.